These 15 T cell receptor beta chains share one sample of origin, sequenced in a study of T cell responses to AZD1222 COVID-19 vaccine. Produced via immunoSEQ multiplex PCR; TCRdb's table is partial and in-frame only. The sample yields about 88,000 clones, 91% seen once. Sample: peripheral blood, taken on day 0 of MenACWY control vaccination. The source of these receptors is an adult in good health.

The chain links TRBV6-4 to TRBJ1-2, with a tentative D call TRBD1 (5 bases). Germline V CDR1 and CDR2: MRHNA, SNTAGT. This CDR3 comprises 13 residues. Trimming shortened V by 3 bases and J by 0 bases, and 5 bases separated the two germline ends. In DNA, the CDR3 is TGTGCCAGCAGTGAGACAGCTAACTATGGCTACACCTTC. Translated, it gives CASSETANYGYTF.

The gene calls are TRBV5-1 and TRBJ1-4; the D is unclear. The length of the CDR3 is 14 residues. Per the germline V gene, CDR1 is SGHRS and CDR2 is YFSETQ. V gave up 2 bases and J gave up 5 bases, with 10 bases separating them. DNA for the CDR3: TGCGCCAGCAGCTTCCTGGACCGGAATGAAAAACTGTTTTTT. Protein product: CASSFLDRNEKLFF.

This chain links TRBV2 with TRBJ1-3, with D maybe TRBD1 (6 bases). With 2 bases removed from V and 3 bases from J, the gap between germline ends came to 8 bases. Germline V gene lookup returns CDR1 SNHLY and CDR2 FYNNEI. The CDR3 totals 14 residues. CDR3 in amino acids: CASSEQGRGNTIYF. The CDR3 DNA is TGTGCCAGCAGTGAACAGGGGCGTGGAAACACCATATATTTT.

This clone was counted a single time. This sequence joins TRBV10-2 and TRBJ1-3; the D is unclear. V was shortened by 0 bases and J by 9 bases, with 9 bases between the two germline ends. The germline V gene has CDR1 WSHSY and CDR2 SAAADI. The CDR3 has 13 residues. CDR3 sequence reads: CASSESTASTIYF. The CDR3, as DNA: TGCGCCAGCAGTGAGTCGACTGCTAGCACCATATATTTT.

The J gene is TRBJ2-1, the V gene TRBV6-6; 7 nucleotides line up with TRBD1. J lost 8 bases, V lost 2 bases, and 0 bases had no gene match. The germline gives CDR1 MNHNY, CDR2 SVGAGI (reference sequence). This CDR3 is built from 12 residues. CDR3 sequence: CASSYTGDEQFF. The CDR3 DNA reads as TGTGCCAGCAGTTACACAGGGGATGAGCAGTTCTTC.

This rearrangement joins TRBV9 to TRBJ2-1, with 14 nucleotides matching TRBD2. V shed 4 bases and J 15 bases; nucleotides not matched to a gene: 6. Per germline, CDR1 SGDLS and CDR2 YYNGEE. The length of the CDR3 is 13 residues. The CDR3 region is CASSSPGLAGVFF. In DNA, the CDR3 is TGTGCCAGCAGCTCCCCGGGACTAGCGGGAGTGTTCTTC.

V and J are TRBV7-2 and TRBJ1-3, with D uncertain. Germline V gene lookup returns CDR1 SGHTA and CDR2 FQGNSA. With 1 base removed from V and 0 bases from J, the gap between germline ends came to 16 bases. CDR3 length: 18 residues. In nucleotides, the CDR3 is TGTGCCAGCAGCTTAGGGTTCGGGCGCGGGAGCTCTGGAAACACCATATATTTT. Translation gives CASSLGFGRGSSGNTIYF.

The chain's CDR3 is CASSFSGGAGSPLHF. The CDR3 bases are TGTGCCAGCAGTTTTTCCGGGGGCGCGGGTTCACCCCTCCACTTT. This chain connects TRBV28 to TRBJ1-6; perhaps TRBD1 as D (6 bases). The V and J ends lost 3 bases and 9 bases respectively, with 15 bases between them. This CDR3 comprises 15 residues. The germline gives CDR1 MDHEN, CDR2 SYDVKM.

This chain connects TRBV3-1 (or the pseudogene TRBV3-2) to TRBJ1-2; 9 bases are a match to TRBD1. Germline CDR1 reads LGHDT; CDR2 reads YNNKEL (reference sequence). V shed 0 bases, J shed 4 bases, and the junction held 12 bases outside the gene matches. This CDR3 contains 18 residues. The CDR3 coding sequence is TGTGCCAGCAGCCAAGAAGGTTCGGGGACAGGGACACCCTATGGCTACACCTTC. Translation: CASSQEGSGTGTPYGYTF.

This chain links TRBV9 with TRBJ2-5, with 9 bases lining up with TRBD2. The CDR3 has 16 amino acids. Germline-derived CDR1 and CDR2 are SGDLS and YYNGEE. V shed 4 bases and J 4 bases; nucleotides not matched to a gene: 11. The CDR3 protein is CASSTASGTSLETQYF. CDR3 nucleotide sequence: TGTGCCAGCAGCACGGCGTCCGGGACTAGCTTAGAGACCCAGTACTTC.

The J gene is TRBJ2-3, the V gene TRBV19; 11 bases agree with TRBD2. Looked up from germline, CDR1 is LNHDA and CDR2 is SQIVND (reference sequence). The CDR3 sequence is 15 residues long. V lost 6 bases, J lost 2 bases, and 4 bases stayed unmatched. CDR3 DNA sequence: TGTGCCAGTAGGAGGGGACTAGCGGACACAGATACGCAGTATTTT. It specifies CASRRGLADTDTQYF.

This sequence joins TRBV3-1 (or the pseudogene TRBV3-2) and TRBJ2-3; 7 positions match TRBD2. J lost 2 bases, V lost 3 bases, and 11 bases had no gene match. This CDR3 is 17 amino acids long. Germline lookup yields CDR1 LGHDT and CDR2 YNNKEL (reference sequence). CDR3 sequence reads: CASSQGRGRELTDTQYF. The CDR3 nucleotides read TGTGCCAGCAGCCAGGGTCGAGGGAGGGAACTCACAGATACGCAGTATTTT.

This clone was picked up one time. The genes are TRBV18 and TRBJ1-1, with D uncertain. Trimming pared 4 bases from V and 3 bases from J, leaving 15 bases between. Germline V gene data show CDR1 as KGHSH and CDR2 as LQKENI. The CDR3 is 15 residues long. In DNA form, the CDR3 reads TGTGCCAGCTCACAGTTTTCGGGGTGGGACACTGAAGCTTTCTTT. Translating it yields CASSQFSGWDTEAFF.

The chain recombines TRBV19 with TRBJ2-1, with D tentatively TRBD2 (6 bases). Trimming pared 2 bases from V and 5 bases from J, leaving 13 bases between. In germline, CDR1 is LNHDA, CDR2 SQIVND (reference sequence). The CDR3 extends over 15 amino acids. CDR3 DNA sequence: TGTGCCAGTAGTATATCGGGAGCCCGGGACAATGAGCAGTTCTTC. Amino acids: CASSISGARDNEQFF.

The rearrangement links TRBV9 to TRBJ1-2; D unclear. Between the trimmed V and J ends, which lost 5 bases and 4 bases, there was a span of 15 bases. The CDR3 sequence is 14 residues long. CDR1 SGDLS and CDR2 YYNGEE come from the germline V gene. The CDR3 nucleotides are TGTGCCAGCAGTGCCGGGCCGGTGGGCTATGGCTACACCTTC. Translating it yields CASSAGPVGYGYTF.